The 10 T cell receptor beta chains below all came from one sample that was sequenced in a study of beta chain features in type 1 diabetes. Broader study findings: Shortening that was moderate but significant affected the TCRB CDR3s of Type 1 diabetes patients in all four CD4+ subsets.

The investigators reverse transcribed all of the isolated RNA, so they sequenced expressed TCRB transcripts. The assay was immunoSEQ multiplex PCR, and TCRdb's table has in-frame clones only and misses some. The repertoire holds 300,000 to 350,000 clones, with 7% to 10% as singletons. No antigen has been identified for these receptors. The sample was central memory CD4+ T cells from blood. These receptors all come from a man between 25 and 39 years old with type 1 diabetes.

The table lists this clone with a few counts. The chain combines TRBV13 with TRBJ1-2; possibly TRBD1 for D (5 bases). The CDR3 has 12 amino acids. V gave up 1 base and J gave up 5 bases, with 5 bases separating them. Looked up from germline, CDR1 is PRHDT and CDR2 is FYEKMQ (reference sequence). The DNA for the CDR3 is TGTGCCAGCAGCTTAGCAGGGTATGGCTACACCTTC. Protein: CASSLAGYGYTF.

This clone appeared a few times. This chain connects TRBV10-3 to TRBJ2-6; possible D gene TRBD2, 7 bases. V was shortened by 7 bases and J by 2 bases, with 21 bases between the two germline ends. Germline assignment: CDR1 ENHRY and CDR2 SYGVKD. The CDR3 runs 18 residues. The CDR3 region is CAITPGRGAQAGANVLTF. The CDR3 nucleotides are TGTGCCATCACCCCGGGGAGGGGGGCGCAAGCTGGGGCCAACGTCCTGACTTTC.

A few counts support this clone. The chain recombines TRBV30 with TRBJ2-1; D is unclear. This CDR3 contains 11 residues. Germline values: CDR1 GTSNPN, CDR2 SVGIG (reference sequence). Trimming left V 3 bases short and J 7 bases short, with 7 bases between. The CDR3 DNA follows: TGTGCCTGGAGCTCCGTAAATGAGCAGTTCTTC. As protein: CAWSSVNEQFF.

CDR3 sequence (DNA): TGTGCCAGCAGTGAAGCGCTTCGGGCACCCCTCCACTTT. Translation: CASSEALRAPLHF. The chain carries TRBV2 and TRBJ1-6; D gene uncertain. Germline V gene sequence: CDR1 SNHLY, CDR2 FYNNEI. The CDR3 totals 13 residues. Trimming pared 0 bases from V and 11 bases from J, leaving 8 bases between.

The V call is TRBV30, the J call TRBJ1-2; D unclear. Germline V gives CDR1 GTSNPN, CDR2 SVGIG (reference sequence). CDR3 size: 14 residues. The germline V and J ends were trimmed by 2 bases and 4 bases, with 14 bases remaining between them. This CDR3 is CAWSFPTGSYGYTF. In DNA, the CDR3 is TGTGCCTGGAGTTTCCCCACTGGGAGCTATGGCTACACCTTC.

The CDR3 sequence is CASSPDAGAFNEQFF. DNA of the CDR3: TGTGCCAGCAGCCCGGACGCCGGGGCGTTCAATGAGCAGTTCTTC. This rearrangement joins TRBV7-2 to TRBJ2-1; the D call may be TRBD1 or TRBD2 (5 bases each). Germline CDR1 reads SGHTA; CDR2 reads FQGNSA. V was trimmed by 5 bases and J by 6 bases, leaving 17 bases between them. The CDR3 spans 15 residues.

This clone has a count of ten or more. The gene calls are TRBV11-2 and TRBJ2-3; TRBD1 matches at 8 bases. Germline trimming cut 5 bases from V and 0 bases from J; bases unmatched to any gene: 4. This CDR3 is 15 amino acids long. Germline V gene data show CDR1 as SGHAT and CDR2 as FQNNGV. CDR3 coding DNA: TGTGCCAGCAGCCCTGGACAGGGTAGCACAGATACGCAGTATTTT. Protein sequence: CASSPGQGSTDTQYF. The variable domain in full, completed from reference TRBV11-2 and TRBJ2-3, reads EAGVAQSPRYKIIEKRQSVAFWCNPISGHATLYWYQQILGQGPKLLIQFQNNGVVDDSQLPKDRFSAERLKGVDSTLKIQPAKLEDSAVYLCASSPGQGSTDTQYFGPGTRLTVL.

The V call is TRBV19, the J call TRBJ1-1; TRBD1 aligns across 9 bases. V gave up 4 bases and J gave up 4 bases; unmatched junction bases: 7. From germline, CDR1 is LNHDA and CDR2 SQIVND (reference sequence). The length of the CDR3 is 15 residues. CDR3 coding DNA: TGTGCCAGTAGTACCCCGGGACAGGGATTCACTGAAGCTTTCTTT. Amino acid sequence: CASSTPGQGFTEAFF.

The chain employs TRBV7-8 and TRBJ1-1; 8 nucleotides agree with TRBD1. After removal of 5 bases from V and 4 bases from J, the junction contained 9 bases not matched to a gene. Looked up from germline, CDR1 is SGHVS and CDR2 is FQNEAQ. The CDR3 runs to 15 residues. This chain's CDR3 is CASSPRTGSGTEAFF. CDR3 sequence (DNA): TGTGCCAGCAGCCCGCGGACAGGGAGCGGCACTGAAGCTTTCTTT.

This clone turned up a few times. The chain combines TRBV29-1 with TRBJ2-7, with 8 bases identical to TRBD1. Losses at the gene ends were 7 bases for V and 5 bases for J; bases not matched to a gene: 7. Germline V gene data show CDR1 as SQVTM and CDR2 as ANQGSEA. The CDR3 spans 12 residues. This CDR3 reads CSAAAGGNEQYF. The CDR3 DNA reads TGCAGCGCGGCGGCAGGGGGCAACGAGCAGTACTTC.